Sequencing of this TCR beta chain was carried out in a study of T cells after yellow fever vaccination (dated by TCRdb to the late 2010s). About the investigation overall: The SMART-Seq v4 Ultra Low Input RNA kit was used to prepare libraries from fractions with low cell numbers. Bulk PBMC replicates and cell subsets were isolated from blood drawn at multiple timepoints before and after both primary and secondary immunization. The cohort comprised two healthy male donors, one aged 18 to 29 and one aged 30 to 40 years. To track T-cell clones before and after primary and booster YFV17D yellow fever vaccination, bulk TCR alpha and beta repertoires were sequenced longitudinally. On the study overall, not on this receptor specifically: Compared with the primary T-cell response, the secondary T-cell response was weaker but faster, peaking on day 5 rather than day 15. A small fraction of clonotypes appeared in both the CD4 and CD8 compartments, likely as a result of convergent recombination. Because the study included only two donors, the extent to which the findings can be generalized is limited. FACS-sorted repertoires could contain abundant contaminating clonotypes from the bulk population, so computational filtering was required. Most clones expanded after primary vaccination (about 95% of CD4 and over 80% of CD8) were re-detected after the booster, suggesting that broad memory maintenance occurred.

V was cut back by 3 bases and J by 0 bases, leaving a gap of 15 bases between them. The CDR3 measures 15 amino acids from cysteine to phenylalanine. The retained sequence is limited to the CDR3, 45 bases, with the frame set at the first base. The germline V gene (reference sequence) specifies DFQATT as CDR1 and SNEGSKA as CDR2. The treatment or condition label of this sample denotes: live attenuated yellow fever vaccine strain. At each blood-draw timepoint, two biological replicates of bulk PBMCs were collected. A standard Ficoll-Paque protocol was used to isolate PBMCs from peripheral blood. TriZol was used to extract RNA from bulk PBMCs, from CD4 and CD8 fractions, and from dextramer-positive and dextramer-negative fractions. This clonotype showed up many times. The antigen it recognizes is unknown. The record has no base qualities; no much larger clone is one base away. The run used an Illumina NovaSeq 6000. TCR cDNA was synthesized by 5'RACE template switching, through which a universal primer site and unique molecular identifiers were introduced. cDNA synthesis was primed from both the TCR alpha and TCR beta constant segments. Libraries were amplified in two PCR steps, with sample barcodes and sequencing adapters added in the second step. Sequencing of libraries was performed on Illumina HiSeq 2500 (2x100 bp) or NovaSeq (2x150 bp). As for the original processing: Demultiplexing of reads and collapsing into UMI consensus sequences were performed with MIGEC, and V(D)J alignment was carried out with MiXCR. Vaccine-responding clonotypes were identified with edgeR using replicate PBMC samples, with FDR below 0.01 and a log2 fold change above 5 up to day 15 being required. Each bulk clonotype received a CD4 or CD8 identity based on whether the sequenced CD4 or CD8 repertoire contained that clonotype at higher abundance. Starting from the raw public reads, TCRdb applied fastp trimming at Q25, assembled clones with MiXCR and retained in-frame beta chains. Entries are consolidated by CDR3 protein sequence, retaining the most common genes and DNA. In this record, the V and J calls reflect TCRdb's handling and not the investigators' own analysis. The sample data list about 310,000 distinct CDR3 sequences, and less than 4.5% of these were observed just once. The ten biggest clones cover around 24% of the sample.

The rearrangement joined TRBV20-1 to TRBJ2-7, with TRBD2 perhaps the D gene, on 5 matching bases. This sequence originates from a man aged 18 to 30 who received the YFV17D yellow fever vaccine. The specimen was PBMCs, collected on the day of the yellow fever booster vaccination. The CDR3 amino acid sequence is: CSASGRLGDSYEQYF. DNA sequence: TGCAGTGCTAGCGGTCGCTTGGGAGACTCCTACGAGCAGTACTTC.